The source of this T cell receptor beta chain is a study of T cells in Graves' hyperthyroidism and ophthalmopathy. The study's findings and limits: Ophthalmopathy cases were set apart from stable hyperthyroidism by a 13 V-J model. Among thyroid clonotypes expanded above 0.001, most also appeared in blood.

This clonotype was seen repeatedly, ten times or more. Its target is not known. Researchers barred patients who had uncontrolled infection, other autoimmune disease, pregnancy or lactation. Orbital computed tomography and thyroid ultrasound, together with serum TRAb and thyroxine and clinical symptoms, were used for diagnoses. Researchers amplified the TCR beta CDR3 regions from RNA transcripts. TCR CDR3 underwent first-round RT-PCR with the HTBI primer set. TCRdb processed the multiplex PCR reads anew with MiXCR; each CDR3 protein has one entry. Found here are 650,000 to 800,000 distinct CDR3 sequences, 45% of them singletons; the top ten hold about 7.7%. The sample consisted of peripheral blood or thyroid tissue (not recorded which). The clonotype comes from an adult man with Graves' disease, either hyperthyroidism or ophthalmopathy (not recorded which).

The CDR3 DNA follows: TGCAGCGTTGAATCAGACAGCTATGGCTACACCTTC. Translated, it gives CSVESDSYGYTF. The chain links TRBV29-1 to TRBJ1-2; a possible D gene is TRBD1 (5 bases). Trimming removed 2 bases from V and 4 bases from J, with 8 bases in between. Looked up from germline, CDR1 is SQVTM and CDR2 is ANQGSEA. The CDR3 contains 12 residues.